These 21 T cell receptor beta chains were all obtained from the same sample, sequenced in a study of T cell responses to AZD1222 COVID-19 vaccine. TCRdb's table, derived via immunoSEQ multiplex PCR, lists solely in-frame clones and lacks some. The profile shows roughly 180,000 clones, around 89% of them singletons. The specimen was peripheral blood, collected on day 0 of AZD1222 vaccination. The source is an adult in good health.

The chain recombines TRBV12-3 or TRBV12-4 with TRBJ1-4; no clear D gene. Trimming cost V 1 base and J 9 bases, with 9 bases left between them. This CDR3 spans 13 amino acids. CDR3 loop: CASSLVEGQKLFF. The CDR3 nucleotides read TGTGCCAGCAGTTTAGTAGAAGGGCAAAAACTGTTTTTT.

The rearrangement links TRBV9 to TRBJ2-1, with TRBD2 identical over 8 bases. The V gene's germline CDR1 is SGDLS and CDR2 YYNGEE. CDR3 length: 16 amino acids. V lost 0 bases, J lost 5 bases, and 7 bases stayed unmatched. The CDR3 region has the DNA TGTGCCAGCAGCGTAGCCCCGGGACTAGTGGACAATGAGCAGTTCTTC. Encoded protein: CASSVAPGLVDNEQFF.

This chain links TRBV19 with TRBJ2-7; tentative D call: TRBD1 (6 bases). Germline V gene data show CDR1 as LNHDA and CDR2 as SQIVND (reference sequence). Trimming stripped 7 bases from V and 2 bases from J, with 12 bases between. The CDR3 covers 13 residues. The CDR3 reads CASKRTAPYEQYV. The DNA of the CDR3 is TGTGCCAGTAAAAGGACAGCGCCCTACGAGCAGTACGTC.

The rearrangement uses TRBV19 and TRBJ2-7; a weak D match, TRBD1 (7 bases). The germline V and J ends were trimmed by 6 bases and 3 bases, with 12 bases remaining between them. The germline V gene encodes CDR1 LNHDA and CDR2 SQIVND (reference sequence). The CDR3 contains 13 residues. In DNA, the CDR3 is TGTGCCAGTAGGGAGGGACAGAGCTACGAGCAGTACGTC. This translates into CASREGQSYEQYV.

This clone was seen just once. The chain carries TRBV6-6 and TRBJ1-5; no definite D call. The CDR3 runs 12 residues. From germline, CDR1 is MNHNY and CDR2 SVGAGI (reference sequence). V lost 2 bases to trimming and J lost 4 bases, with 3 bases between them. CDR3 coding DNA: TGTGCCAGCAGTTACAGAAATCAGCCCCAGCATTTT. This sequence encodes CASSYRNQPQHF.

This sequence joins TRBV7-2 and TRBJ2-2; 8 positions match TRBD1. Losses at the gene ends were 4 bases for V and 0 bases for J; bases not matched to a gene: 4. This CDR3 has 16 residues. CDR1 is SGHTA and CDR2 is FQGNSA in the germline V gene. CDR3 loop: CASSYGTGANTGELFF. CDR3 in DNA: TGTGCCAGCAGCTACGGGACAGGCGCGAACACCGGGGAGCTGTTTTTT.

The rearrangement uses TRBV29-1 and TRBJ1-2; D gene ambiguous. The V and J ends lost 4 bases and 5 bases respectively, with 8 bases between them. The CDR3 is made up of 11 amino acids. The germline V gene has CDR1 SQVTM and CDR2 ANQGSEA. CDR3 protein: CSVAEGYGYTF. Here the CDR3 DNA reads TGCAGCGTTGCGGAAGGGTATGGCTACACCTTC.

This chain connects TRBV5-1 to TRBJ2-7; 11 positions match TRBD1. Germline values: CDR1 SGHRS, CDR2 YFSETQ. The CDR3 runs to 13 residues. V was pared by 8 bases and J by 4 bases, with 5 bases of the junction left unmatched. In nucleotides, the CDR3 is TGCGCCAGTAACGGACAGGGGGCTTACGAGCAGTACGTC. Translating gives CASNGQGAYEQYV.

The V and J genes are TRBV19 and TRBJ2-1; D may match TRBD1 or TRBD2 (5 bases each). This CDR3 comprises 13 residues. The germline V gene encodes CDR1 LNHDA and CDR2 SQIVND (reference sequence). Trimming took 6 bases from V and 10 from J, leaving 16 bases between them. The CDR3 bases are TGTGCCAGTAGGCAGCGGCAAGCAGGGGAGCAGTTCTTC. This translates into CASRQRQAGEQFF.

The V and J genes are TRBV7-6 and TRBJ2-7; TRBD1 aligns across 10 bases. Trimming removed 5 bases from V and 4 bases from J; junction bases left unmatched: 5. Germline CDR1 and CDR2: SGHVS and FNYEAQ. CDR3 length: 14 amino acids. The CDR3 bases are TGTGCCAGCAGCAGTGGGACAGGGGAGTACGAGCAGTACTTC. Protein product: CASSSGTGEYEQYF.

The chain has TRBV7-8 and TRBJ2-2; possible D gene TRBD2, 5 bases. This CDR3 comprises 18 residues. Germline CDR1 SGHVS, CDR2 FQNEAQ. V lost 5 bases and J 4 bases, leaving 23 bases between the germline ends. The CDR3 DNA is TGTGCCAGCAGCCCGAATCTACGGGGTGATGGGGTCACCGGGGAGCTGTTTTTT. This encodes CASSPNLRGDGVTGELFF.

V is TRBV13 and J is TRBJ2-7, with D possibly TRBD2 on 6 matching bases. The V end lost 6 bases, the J end lost 4 bases, and 19 bases lay between the germline ends. Germline CDR1 and CDR2: PRHDT and FYEKMQ (reference sequence). The CDR3 totals 15 residues. The DNA for the CDR3 is TGTGCCAGCAGTCCCACGGGGCGGGGACTGTACGAGCAGTACTTC. It translates to CASSPTGRGLYEQYF.

CDR3 in amino acids: CASSLGQAWPQHF. The CDR3 DNA reads as TGTGCCAGCAGCTTAGGACAGGCTTGGCCCCAGCATTTT. This chain joins TRBV7-8 and TRBJ1-5; D possibly corresponds to TRBD1 (6 bases). This CDR3 has 13 residues. V was clipped by 1 base and J by 9 bases, with 10 bases between them. In germline, CDR1 is SGHVS, CDR2 FQNEAQ. Variable domain in full (rest from reference TRBV7-8 and TRBJ1-5): GAGVSQSPRYKVAKRGQDVALRCDPISGHVSLFWYQQALGQGPEFLTYFQNEAQLDKSGLPSDRFFAERPEGSVSTLKIQRTQQEDSAVYLCASSLGQAWPQHFGDGTRLSIL.

The chain has TRBV11-2 and TRBJ2-7; TRBD1 is a possible D gene (5 bases). CDR3 size: 15 residues. Per the germline V gene, CDR1 is SGHAT and CDR2 is FQNNGV. Trimming stripped 1 base from V and 4 bases from J, with 14 bases between. This CDR3 is CASSLGSPQGYEQYV. The DNA of the CDR3 is TGTGCCAGCAGCTTAGGCTCACCCCAGGGATACGAGCAGTACGTC.

The chain joins TRBV13 to TRBJ2-5; TRBD2 agrees at 9 bases. The CDR3 is made up of 15 amino acids. V lost 0 bases, J lost 5 bases, and 4 bases stayed unmatched. Germline values: CDR1 PRHDT, CDR2 FYEKMQ (reference sequence). The DNA of the CDR3 is TGTGCCAGCAGCTTAGGGCTAGCGGGGTGGGAGACCCAGTACTTC. This codes for CASSLGLAGWETQYF.

In the case of this clone: The sample holds other DNA sequences that translate to the same CDR3. This chain links TRBV19 with TRBJ2-1; a possible D gene is TRBD2 (5 bases). Trimming pared 9 bases from V and 0 bases from J, leaving 15 bases between. CDR1 and CDR2 from the germline V gene are LNHDA and SQIVND (reference sequence). CDR3 size: 15 residues. The CDR3, as DNA: TGTGCCAGCAGGCCCGAAGGGAGCTCCTACAATGAGCAGTTCTTC. It yields the protein CASRPEGSSYNEQFF. The full variable domain, with the rest looked up from reference TRBV19 and TRBJ2-1, is DGGITQSPKYLFRKEGQNVTLSCEQNLNHDAMYWYRQDPGQGLRLIYYSQIVNDFQKGDIAEGYSVSREKKESFPLTVTSAQKNPTAFYLCASRPEGSSYNEQFFGPGTRLTVL.

The chain joins TRBV29-1 to TRBJ2-7; a weak D match, TRBD2 (5 bases). Germline V gene lookup returns CDR1 SQVTM and CDR2 ANQGSEA. Trimming pared 4 bases from V and 2 bases from J, leaving 12 bases between. The CDR3 extends over 13 amino acids. The CDR3 DNA reads as TGCAGCGTTGTTCGGGGTTCGGCCTACGAGCAGTACTTC. Translation gives CSVVRGSAYEQYF.

This chain joins TRBV5-1 and TRBJ1-3, with D perhaps TRBD1 (5 bases). The CDR3 has 17 residues. Germline V gene lookup returns CDR1 SGHRS and CDR2 YFSETQ. The germline V and J ends were trimmed by 3 bases and 0 bases, with 16 bases remaining between them. The CDR3 DNA follows: TGCGCCAGCAGCTCTCCCCGGGACGGGAGCTCTGGAAACACCATATATTTT. Its translation is CASSSPRDGSSGNTIYF.

The V call is TRBV7-8, the J call TRBJ2-7; D call uncertain. V was trimmed by 2 bases and J by 2 bases, leaving 10 bases between them. The CDR3 spans 14 residues. Germline V gene lookup returns CDR1 SGHVS and CDR2 FQNEAQ. The CDR3 DNA reads as TGTGCCAGCAGCTTAAGACGGTTTCCCTACGAGCAGTACTTC. Residues: CASSLRRFPYEQYF.

CDR3 in amino acids: CASSFERERARQETQYF. The CDR3 DNA is TGTGCCAGCAGCTTCGAGCGGGAGCGGGCCCGACAAGAGACCCAGTACTTC. This chain connects TRBV7-9 to TRBJ2-5, with TRBD2 matching over 8 bases. J was trimmed by 2 bases and V by 3 bases; bases with no gene match: 11. Germline V CDR1 and CDR2: SEHNR, FQNEAQ (reference sequence). CDR3 length: 17 amino acids.

The chain's CDR3 is CASIGQLNEKLFF. CDR3 nucleotide sequence: TGTGCCAGCATAGGACAGCTTAATGAAAAACTGTTTTTT. The chain recombines TRBV28 with TRBJ1-4, with D perhaps matching TRBD1 (6 bases). Germline lookup yields CDR1 MDHEN and CDR2 SYDVKM. Trimming removed 7 bases at V and 4 bases at J, with 10 bases between. This CDR3 comprises 13 residues.